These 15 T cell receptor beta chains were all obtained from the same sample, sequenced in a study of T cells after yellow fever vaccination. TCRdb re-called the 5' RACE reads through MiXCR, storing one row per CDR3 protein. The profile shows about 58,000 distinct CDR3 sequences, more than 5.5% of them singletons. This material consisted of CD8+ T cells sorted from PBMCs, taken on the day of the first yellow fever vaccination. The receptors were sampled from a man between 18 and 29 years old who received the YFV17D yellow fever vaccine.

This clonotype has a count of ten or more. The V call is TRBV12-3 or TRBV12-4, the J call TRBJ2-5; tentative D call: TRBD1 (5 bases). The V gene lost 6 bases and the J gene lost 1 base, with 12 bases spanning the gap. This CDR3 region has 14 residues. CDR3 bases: TGTGCCAGCAGCCCCTACAGGTCCCAAGAGACCCAGTACTTC. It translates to CASSPYRSQETQYF.

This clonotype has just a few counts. The CDR3 sequence is CASSSFPGQGYEQYF. CDR3 DNA: TGTGCCAGCAGCTCATTCCCGGGACAGGGGTACGAGCAGTACTTC. This rearrangement joins TRBV7-2 to TRBJ2-7; 10 positions match TRBD1. This CDR3 has 15 amino acids. J lost 4 bases, V lost 4 bases, and 7 bases had no gene match. The germline V gene encodes CDR1 SGHTA and CDR2 FQGNSA.

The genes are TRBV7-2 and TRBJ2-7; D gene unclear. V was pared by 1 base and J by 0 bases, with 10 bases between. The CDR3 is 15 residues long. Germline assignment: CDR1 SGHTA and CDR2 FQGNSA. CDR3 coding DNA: TGTGCCAGCAGCTTAGTAGGTGGAAGCTCCTACGAGCAGTACTTC. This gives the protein CASSLVGGSSYEQYF.

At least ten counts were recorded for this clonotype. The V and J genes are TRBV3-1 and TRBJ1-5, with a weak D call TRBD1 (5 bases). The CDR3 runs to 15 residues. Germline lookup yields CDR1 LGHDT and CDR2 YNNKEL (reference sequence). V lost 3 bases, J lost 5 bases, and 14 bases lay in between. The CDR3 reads CASSHGGNGYQPQHF. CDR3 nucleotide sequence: TGTGCCAGCAGCCATGGGGGAAACGGCTATCAGCCCCAGCATTTT.

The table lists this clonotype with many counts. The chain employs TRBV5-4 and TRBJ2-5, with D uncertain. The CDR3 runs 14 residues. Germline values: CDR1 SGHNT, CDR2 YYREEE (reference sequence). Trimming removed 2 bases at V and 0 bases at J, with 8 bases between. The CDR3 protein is CASSFLQHQETQYF. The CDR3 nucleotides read TGTGCCAGCAGCTTCTTACAGCACCAAGAGACCCAGTACTTC.

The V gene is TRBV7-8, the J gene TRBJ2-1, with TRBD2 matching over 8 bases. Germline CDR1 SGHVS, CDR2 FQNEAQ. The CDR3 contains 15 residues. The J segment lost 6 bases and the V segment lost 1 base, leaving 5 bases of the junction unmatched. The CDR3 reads CASSLEGLGGNEQFF. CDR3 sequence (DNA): TGTGCCAGCAGCTTAGAGGGACTAGGAGGCAATGAGCAGTTCTTC.

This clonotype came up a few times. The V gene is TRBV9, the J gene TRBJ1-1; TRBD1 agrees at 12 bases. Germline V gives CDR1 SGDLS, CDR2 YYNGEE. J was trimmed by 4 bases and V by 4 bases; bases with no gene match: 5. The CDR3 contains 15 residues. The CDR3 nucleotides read TGTGCCAGCAGCTTCCGGGACAGGGGGCTCACTGAAGCTTTCTTT. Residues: CASSFRDRGLTEAFF.

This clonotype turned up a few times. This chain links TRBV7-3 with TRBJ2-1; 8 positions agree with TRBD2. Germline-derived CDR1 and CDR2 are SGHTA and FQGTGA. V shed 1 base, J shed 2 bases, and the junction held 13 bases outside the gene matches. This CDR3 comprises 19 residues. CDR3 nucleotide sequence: TGTGCCAGCAGCTTAAGTAGTAGCAGCGGGGGTAAGACCTACAATGAGCAGTTCTTC. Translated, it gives CASSLSSSSGGKTYNEQFF. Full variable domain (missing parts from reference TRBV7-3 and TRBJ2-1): GAGVSQTPSNKVTEKGKYVELRCDPISGHTALYWYRQSLGQGPEFLIYFQGTGAADDSGLPNDRFFAVRPEGSVSTLKIQRTERGDSAVYLCASSLSSSSGGKTYNEQFFGPGTRLTVL.

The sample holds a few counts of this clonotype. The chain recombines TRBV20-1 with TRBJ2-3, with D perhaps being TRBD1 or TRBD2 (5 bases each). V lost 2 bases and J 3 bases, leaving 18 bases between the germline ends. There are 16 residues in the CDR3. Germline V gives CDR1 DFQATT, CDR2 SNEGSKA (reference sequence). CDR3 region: CSARSLGTLETDTQYF. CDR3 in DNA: TGCAGTGCTAGATCCCTCGGGACCCTAGAAACAGATACGCAGTATTTT.

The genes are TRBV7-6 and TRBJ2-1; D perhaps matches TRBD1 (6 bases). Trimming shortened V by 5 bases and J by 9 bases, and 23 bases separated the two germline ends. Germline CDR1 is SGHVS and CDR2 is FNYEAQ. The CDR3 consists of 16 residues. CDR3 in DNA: TGTGCCAGCAGCCTATGGGGGATGGGACAAAAGGGTGAGCAGTTCTTC. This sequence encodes CASSLWGMGQKGEQFF.

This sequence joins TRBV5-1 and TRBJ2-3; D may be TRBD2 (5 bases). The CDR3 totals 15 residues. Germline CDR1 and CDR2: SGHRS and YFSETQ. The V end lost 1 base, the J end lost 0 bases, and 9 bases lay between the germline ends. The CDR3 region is CASSLWGASTDTQYF. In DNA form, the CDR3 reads TGCGCCAGCAGCTTGTGGGGAGCAAGCACAGATACGCAGTATTTT. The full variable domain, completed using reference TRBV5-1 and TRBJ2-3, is KAGVTQTPRYLIKTRGQQVTLSCSPISGHRSVSWYQQTPGQGLQFLFEYFSETQRNKGNFPGRFSGRQFSNSRSEMNVSTLELGDSALYLCASSLWGASTDTQYFGPGTRLTVL.

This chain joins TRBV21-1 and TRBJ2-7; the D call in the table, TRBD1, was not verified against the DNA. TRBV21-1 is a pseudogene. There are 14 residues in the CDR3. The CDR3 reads CASSKVLGAREQYV. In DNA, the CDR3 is TGTGCCAGCAGCAAAGTGTTAGGGGCTCGCGAGCAGTACGTC.

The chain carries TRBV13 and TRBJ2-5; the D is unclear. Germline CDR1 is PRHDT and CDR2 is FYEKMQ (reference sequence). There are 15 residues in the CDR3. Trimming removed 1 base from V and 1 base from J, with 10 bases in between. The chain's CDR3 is CASSLVVGAQETQYF. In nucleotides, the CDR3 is TGTGCCAGCAGCTTAGTCGTAGGAGCCCAAGAGACCCAGTACTTC.

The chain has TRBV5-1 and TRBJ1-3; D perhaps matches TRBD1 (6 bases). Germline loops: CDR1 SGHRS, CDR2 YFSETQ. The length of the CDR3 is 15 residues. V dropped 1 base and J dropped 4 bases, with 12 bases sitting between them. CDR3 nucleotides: TGCGCCAGCAGCTTGATGGGGGGGCCAGGAAACACCATATATTTT. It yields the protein CASSLMGGPGNTIYF.

The CDR3 here is CASSPGQGAYGYTF. In DNA, the CDR3 is TGTGCCAGCAGCCCCGGACAGGGAGCCTATGGCTACACCTTC. The V gene is TRBV3-1, the J gene TRBJ1-2; 8 nucleotides match TRBD1. Germline assignment: CDR1 LGHDT and CDR2 YNNKEL (reference sequence). Trimming took 4 bases from V and 4 from J; bases not matched to a gene: 5. This CDR3 contains 14 residues.